This T cell receptor (beta chain) comes out of a study of fetal regulatory T cell absence and autoimmunity. The V end was cut by 5 bases, the J end by 0 bases, with 11 bases between. This CDR3 is built from 15 residues. The V gene's germline CDR1 is LNHDA and CDR2 SQIVND (reference sequence). Data came from immunoSEQ multiplex PCR; TCRdb stores just in-frame clones and leaves some out. The sample consists of more than 90,000 clones, about three quarters of them appearing once. The chain joins TRBV19 to TRBJ1-5; D gene ambiguous. The clonotype comes from a male donor with IPEX syndrome. The material sequenced was pancreas tissue. The CDR3 sequence is CASSLQDYSNQPQHF. In nucleotides, the CDR3 is TGTGCCAGTAGTCTGCAGGATTATAGCAATCAGCCCCAGCATTTT.